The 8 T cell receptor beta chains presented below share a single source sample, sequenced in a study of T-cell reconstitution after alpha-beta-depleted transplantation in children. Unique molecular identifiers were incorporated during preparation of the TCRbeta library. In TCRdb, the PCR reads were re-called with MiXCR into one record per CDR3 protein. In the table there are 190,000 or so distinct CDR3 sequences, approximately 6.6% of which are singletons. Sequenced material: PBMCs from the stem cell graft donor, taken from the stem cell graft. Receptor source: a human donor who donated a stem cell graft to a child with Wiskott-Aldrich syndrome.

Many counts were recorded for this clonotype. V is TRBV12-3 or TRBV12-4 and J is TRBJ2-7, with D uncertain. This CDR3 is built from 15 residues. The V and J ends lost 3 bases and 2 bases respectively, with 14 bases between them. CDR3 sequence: CASSFRQDPPYEQYF. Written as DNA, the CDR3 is TGTGCCAGCAGTTTTCGCCAGGACCCTCCCTACGAGCAGTACTTC.

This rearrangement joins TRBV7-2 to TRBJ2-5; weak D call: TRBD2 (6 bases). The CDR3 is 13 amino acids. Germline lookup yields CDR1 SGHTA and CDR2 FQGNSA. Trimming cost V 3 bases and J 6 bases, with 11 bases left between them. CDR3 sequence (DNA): TGTGCCAGCAGCTTGACTAGTAGCCAGACCCAGTACTTC. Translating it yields CASSLTSSQTQYF.

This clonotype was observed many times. In DNA form, the CDR3 reads TGTGCCAGCAGTTTCGGTAGCGGGACAAACACCGGGGAGCTGTTTTTT. This sequence encodes CASSFGSGTNTGELFF. The rearrangement links TRBV12-3 or TRBV12-4 to TRBJ2-2; 8 bases are a match to TRBD2. The CDR3 runs 16 residues. Trimming at V came to 3 bases and at J to 2 bases, leaving 5 bases not matched to a gene.

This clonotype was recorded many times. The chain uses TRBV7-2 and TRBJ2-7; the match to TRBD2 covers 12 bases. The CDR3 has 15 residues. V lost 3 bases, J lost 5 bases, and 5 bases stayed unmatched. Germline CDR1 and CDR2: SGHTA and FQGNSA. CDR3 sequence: CASSFLAGGPDEQYF. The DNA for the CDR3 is TGTGCCAGCAGCTTTCTAGCGGGAGGGCCAGACGAGCAGTACTTC.

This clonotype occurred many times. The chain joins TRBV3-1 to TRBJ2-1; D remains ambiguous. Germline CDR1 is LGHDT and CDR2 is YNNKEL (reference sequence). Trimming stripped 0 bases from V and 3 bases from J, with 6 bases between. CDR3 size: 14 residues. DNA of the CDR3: TGTGCCAGCAGCCAAGAATTAAACTACAATGAGCAGTTCTTC. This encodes CASSQELNYNEQFF.

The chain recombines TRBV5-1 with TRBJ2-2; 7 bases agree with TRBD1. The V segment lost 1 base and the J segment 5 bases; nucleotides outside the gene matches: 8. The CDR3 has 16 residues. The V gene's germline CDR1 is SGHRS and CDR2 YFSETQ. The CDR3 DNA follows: TGCGCCAGCAGCTTGAATGGCAGGGGGAAGACCGGGGAGCTGTTTTTT. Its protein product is CASSLNGRGKTGELFF. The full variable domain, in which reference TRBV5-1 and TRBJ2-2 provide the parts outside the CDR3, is KAGVTQTPRYLIKTRGQQVTLSCSPISGHRSVSWYQQTPGQGLQFLFEYFSETQRNKGNFPGRFSGRQFSNSRSEMNVSTLELGDSALYLCASSLNGRGKTGELFFGEGSRLTVL.

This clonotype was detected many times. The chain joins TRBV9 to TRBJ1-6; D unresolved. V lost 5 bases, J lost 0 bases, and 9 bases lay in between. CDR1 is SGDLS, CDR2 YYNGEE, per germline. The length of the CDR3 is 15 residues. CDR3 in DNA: TGTGCCAGCAGTCGGGATGGCTCCTATAATTCACCCCTCCACTTT. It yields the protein CASSRDGSYNSPLHF.

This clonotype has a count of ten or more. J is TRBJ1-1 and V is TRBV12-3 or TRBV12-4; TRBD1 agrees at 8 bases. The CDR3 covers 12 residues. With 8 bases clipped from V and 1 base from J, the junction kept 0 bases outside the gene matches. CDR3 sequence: CASGQGNTEAFF. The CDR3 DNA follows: TGTGCCAGCGGACAGGGGAACACTGAAGCTTTCTTT.